This TCR beta chain was sequenced for a study of chemoradiotherapy in HPV16-positive cancers. Looking at the study overall: Candidate HPV-specific T-cell clones and common TCR motifs came from functional assays in two HPV16-positive patients.

CDR1 is SEHNR, CDR2 FQNEAQ, per germline (reference sequence). V was pared by 3 bases and J by 5 bases, with 10 bases between. The CDR3 spans 13 residues. TCRdb's table, derived via immunoSEQ multiplex PCR, lists solely in-frame clones and lacks some. This table has 20,000 to 30,000 clones, approximately 95% appearing once. This clonotype was sampled from a human donor with HPV-associated anogenital cancer. This specimen was taken from a patient who underwent chemoradiotherapy. The chain links TRBV7-9 to TRBJ2-5; D gene ambiguous. The CDR3 here is CASSFPVGETQYF. The CDR3 DNA sequence: TGTGCCAGCAGCTTCCCGGTTGGGGAGACCCAGTACTTC.